These 6 T cell receptor beta chains came from one sample sequenced in a study of graft-versus-host responses after intestinal transplantation. Produced via immunoSEQ multiplex PCR; TCRdb's table is partial and in-frame only. The sample holds more than 85,000 clones; around 90% are singletons and the top ten take approximately 0.069%. Their cognate antigens are unknown. The input for sequencing was unstimulated CD8+ T cells sorted from spleen or lymph node cells, taken before transplant. The source of these receptors is a human donor who was the organ donor for an intestinal transplant.

The chain uses TRBV7-3 and TRBJ2-5; 8 nucleotides match TRBD1. Germline CDR1 and CDR2: SGHTA and FQGTGA. The CDR3 runs to 18 residues. J was trimmed by 5 bases and V by 2 bases; bases with no gene match: 16. CDR3 protein: CASSLRAGGAVGWETQYF. The CDR3, as DNA: TGTGCCAGCAGCTTACGGGCAGGGGGCGCGGTAGGGTGGGAGACCCAGTACTTC.

This clone appeared once. The rearrangement uses TRBV4-1 and TRBJ2-1, with 8 bases aligning to TRBD2. V lost 5 bases and J lost 8; bases outside the gene matches: 14. The CDR3 has 16 residues. CDR1 is MGHRA and CDR2 is YSYEKL in the germline V gene. The CDR3 protein is CASSTLAVLFRDEQFF. CDR3 in DNA: TGCGCCAGCAGCACACTAGCGGTCCTCTTCAGGGATGAGCAGTTCTTC.

V is TRBV10-3 and J is TRBJ2-2, with a tentative D call TRBD1 (6 bases). V was trimmed by 4 bases and J by 1 base, leaving 13 bases between them. Germline V CDR1 and CDR2: ENHRY, SYGVKD. The CDR3 has 16 residues. The CDR3 protein is CAISGLGTRNTGELFF. The CDR3 DNA follows: TGTGCCATCAGTGGTCTTGGGACAAGGAACACCGGGGAGCTGTTTTTT.

The chain uses TRBV5-6 and TRBJ2-1, with D perhaps matching TRBD2 (6 bases). CDR3 length equals 14 residues. Germline CDR1 reads SGHDT; CDR2 reads YYEEEE. V dropped 4 bases and J dropped 4 bases, with 12 bases sitting between them. The CDR3 here is CASSGGLIYNEQFF. The CDR3 DNA reads as TGTGCCAGCAGCGGGGGACTGATTTACAATGAGCAGTTCTTC. The variable domain in full, completed from reference TRBV5-6 and TRBJ2-1, reads DAGVTQSPTHLIKTRGQQVTLRCSPKSGHDTVSWYQQALGQGPQFIFQYYEEEERQRGNFPDRFSGHQFPNYSSELNVNALLLGDSALYLCASSGGLIYNEQFFGPGTRLTVL.

The rearrangement joins TRBV4-1 to TRBJ2-1; D is perhaps TRBD2 (5 bases). V was pared by 5 bases and J by 5 bases, with 16 bases between. Germline CDR1 reads MGHRA; CDR2 reads YSYEKL. The CDR3 spans 15 residues. CDR3 nucleotide sequence: TGCGCCAGCAGCTTCGGACTCCTCGCCGACAATGAGCAGTTCTTC. Encoded protein: CASSFGLLADNEQFF.

The rearrangement uses TRBV20-1 and TRBJ1-6; D ambiguous. Trimming shortened V by 3 bases and J by 7 bases, and 4 bases separated the two germline ends. The CDR3 runs 11 residues. Germline loops: CDR1 DFQATT, CDR2 SNEGSKA (reference sequence). The CDR3 here is CSASANSPLHF. The CDR3 nucleotides are TGCAGTGCTAGTGCGAATTCACCCCTCCACTTT.